This T cell receptor (beta chain) emerged from a study of shared clonotypes between healthy human individuals. This table comes from immunoSEQ multiplex PCR, and its TCRdb copy is limited to in-frame clones, with some not included. The sample lists about 2.3 million clones; about nine tenths were seen once. CDR1 and CDR2 (germline): SGHNT, YYREEE (reference sequence). V trimming: 4 bases; J trimming: 2 bases; junction bases outside the gene matches: 4. The CDR3 has 14 residues. The sequence derives from a man younger than 35 in good health. Some clones in this sample may be carry-over from other donors' samples. V gene TRBV5-4 combines with J gene TRBJ2-3; 7 bases line up with TRBD1. Sequencing input: naive CD4+ T cells from PBMCs. Stated subset: CD45RA+ positively selected. The CDR3 DNA reads as TGTGCCAGCAGCAGGGACAGCCCCACAGATACGCAGTATTTT. It specifies CASSRDSPTDTQYF.